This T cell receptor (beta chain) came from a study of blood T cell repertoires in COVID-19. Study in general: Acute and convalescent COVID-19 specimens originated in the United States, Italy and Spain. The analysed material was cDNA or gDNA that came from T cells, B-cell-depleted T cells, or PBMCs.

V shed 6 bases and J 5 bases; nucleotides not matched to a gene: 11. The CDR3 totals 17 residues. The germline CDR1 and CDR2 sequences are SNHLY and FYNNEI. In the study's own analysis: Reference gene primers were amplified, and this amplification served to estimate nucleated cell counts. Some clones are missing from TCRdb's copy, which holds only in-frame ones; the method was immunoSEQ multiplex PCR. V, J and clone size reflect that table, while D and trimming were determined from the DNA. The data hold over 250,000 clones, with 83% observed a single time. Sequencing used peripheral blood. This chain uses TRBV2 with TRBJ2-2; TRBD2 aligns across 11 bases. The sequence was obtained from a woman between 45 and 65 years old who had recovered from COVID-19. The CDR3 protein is CASSSGLAGLGTGELFF. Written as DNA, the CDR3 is TGTGCCAGCAGCTCTGGACTAGCGGGCCTTGGGACCGGGGAGCTGTTTTTT. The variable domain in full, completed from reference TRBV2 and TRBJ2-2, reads EPEVTQTPSHQVTQMGQEVILRCVPISNHLYFYWYRQILGQKVEFLVSFYNNEISEKSEIFDDQFSVERPDGSNFTLKIRSTKLEDSAMYFCASSSGLAGLGTGELFFGEGSRLTVL.